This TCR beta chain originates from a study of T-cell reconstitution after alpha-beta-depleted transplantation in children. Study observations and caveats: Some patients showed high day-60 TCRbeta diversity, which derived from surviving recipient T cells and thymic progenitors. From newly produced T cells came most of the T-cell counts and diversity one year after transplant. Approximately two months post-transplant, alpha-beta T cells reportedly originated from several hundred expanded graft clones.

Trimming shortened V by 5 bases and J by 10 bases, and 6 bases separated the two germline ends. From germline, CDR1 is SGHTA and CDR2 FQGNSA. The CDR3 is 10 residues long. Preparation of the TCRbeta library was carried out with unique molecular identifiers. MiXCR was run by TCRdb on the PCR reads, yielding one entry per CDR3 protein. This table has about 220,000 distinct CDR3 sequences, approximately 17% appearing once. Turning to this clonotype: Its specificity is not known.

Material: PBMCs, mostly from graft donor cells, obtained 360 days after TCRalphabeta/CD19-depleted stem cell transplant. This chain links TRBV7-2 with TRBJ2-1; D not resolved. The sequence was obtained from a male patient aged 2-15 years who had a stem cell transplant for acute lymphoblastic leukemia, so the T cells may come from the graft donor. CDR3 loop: CASSIGEQFF. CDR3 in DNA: TGTGCCAGCAGCATCGGGGAGCAGTTCTTC.